The 16 T cell receptor beta chains given below trace back to one sample, sequenced in a study of blood T cell repertoires in COVID-19. Produced via immunoSEQ multiplex PCR; TCRdb's table is partial and in-frame only. The sample has fewer than 25,000 clones; less than 95% are singletons. The sequencing sample was made of peripheral blood. The receptors stem from a man aged 70-80 years with acute or convalescent COVID-19.

The chain couples TRBV11-3 to TRBJ2-5; D is uncertain. The germline V gene encodes CDR1 SGHNT and CDR2 YENEEA. This CDR3 is 13 amino acids long. V gave up 1 base and J gave up 6 bases, with 9 bases separating them. This CDR3 is CASSLGVVQTQYF. CDR3 bases: TGTGCCAGCAGCTTAGGAGTGGTGCAGACCCAGTACTTC.

The rearrangement links TRBV7-2 to TRBJ1-1; maybe TRBD1 (6 bases). The germline CDR1 and CDR2 sequences are SGHTA and FQGNSA. The CDR3 has 12 amino acids. V lost 5 bases and J 11 bases, leaving 15 bases between the germline ends. This chain's CDR3 is CASSEAGARAFF. DNA of the CDR3: TGTGCCAGCAGCGAGGCGGGGGCTAGGGCTTTCTTT.

The rearrangement uses TRBV5-4 and TRBJ2-1; 8 nucleotides line up with TRBD2. Germline lookup yields CDR1 SGHNT and CDR2 YYREEE (reference sequence). V was clipped by 4 bases and J by 6 bases; unmatched bases: 6. CDR3 length equals 14 residues. The CDR3 reads CASSSSGSPNEQFF. The CDR3 bases are TGTGCCAGCAGCAGCAGCGGGAGCCCCAATGAGCAGTTCTTC.

The V call is TRBV27, the J call TRBJ1-6; 7 positions agree with TRBD1. This CDR3 has 14 residues. Germline V gives CDR1 MNHEY, CDR2 SMNVEV (reference sequence). The ends lost 10 bases at V and 4 bases at J; junction bases unmatched: 7. The CDR3 DNA follows: TGTGCCACCCGGACAGGCGCTTATAATTCACCCCTCCACTTT. This codes for CATRTGAYNSPLHF.

In this sample, this clone turned up a few times. The V call is TRBV7-9, the J call TRBJ2-7; TRBD2 matches at 11 bases. Per the germline V gene, CDR1 is SEHNR and CDR2 is FQNEAQ (reference sequence). V was pared by 5 bases and J by 3 bases, with 9 bases of the junction left unmatched. The CDR3 contains 16 residues. The CDR3: CASSPSGGPVGYEQYF. The CDR3 region has the DNA TGTGCCAGCAGCCCTAGCGGGGGGCCCGTGGGCTACGAGCAGTACTTC.

The chain has TRBV19 and TRBJ1-3; D not resolved. V shed 2 bases and J shed 0 bases, with 8 bases lying between them. CDR1 and CDR2 (germline): LNHDA, SQIVND (reference sequence). The CDR3 has 15 amino acids. DNA for the CDR3: TGTGCCAGTAGTATAATGGCCACCTCTGGAAACACCATATATTTT. It is translated as CASSIMATSGNTIYF.

The chain is built from TRBV9 and TRBJ2-1, with 7 bases lining up with TRBD2. Germline V gene lookup returns CDR1 SGDLS and CDR2 YYNGEE. CDR3 length: 17 amino acids. V gave up 0 bases and J gave up 1 base; unmatched junction bases: 7. Here the CDR3 reads CASSVVAGEGSYNEQFF. In nucleotides, the CDR3 is TGTGCCAGCAGCGTAGTGGCGGGAGAAGGTTCCTACAATGAGCAGTTCTTC. Full variable domain (rest looked up from reference TRBV9 and TRBJ2-1): DSGVTQTPKHLITATGQRVTLRCSPRSGDLSVYWYQQSLDQGLQFLIQYYNGEERAKGNILERFSAQQFPDLHSELNLSSLELGDSALYFCASSVVAGEGSYNEQFFGPGTRLTVL.

This sequence joins TRBV27 and TRBJ1-1; 9 bases match TRBD1. Germline values: CDR1 MNHEY, CDR2 SMNVEV (reference sequence). V was clipped by 4 bases and J by 5 bases; unmatched bases: 5. The CDR3 loop spans 14 amino acids. The CDR3 bases are TGTGCCAGCAGTTCATACAGGGGGCGGACTGAAGCTTTCTTT. Its translation: CASSSYRGRTEAFF.

The genes are TRBV4-3 and TRBJ2-2; tentative D call: TRBD1 (6 bases). The V end was cut by 0 bases, the J end by 3 bases, with 8 bases between. CDR3 length equals 15 residues. Germline-derived CDR1 and CDR2 are LGHNA and YSLEER. The CDR3 sequence is CASSQEDRYTGELFF. The CDR3 DNA is TGCGCCAGCAGCCAAGAGGACAGATACACCGGGGAGCTGTTTTTT.

The chain employs TRBV2 and TRBJ1-3, with D possibly TRBD1 on 5 matching bases. The CDR3 spans 14 residues. The germline CDR1 and CDR2 sequences are SNHLY and FYNNEI. Trimming took 5 bases from V and 0 from J, leaving 8 bases between them. In DNA form, the CDR3 reads TGTGCCAGCAGTCGGGACTTCTCTGGAAACACCATATATTTT. This encodes CASSRDFSGNTIYF.

V gene TRBV19 combines with J gene TRBJ1-5; no reliable D call. From germline, CDR1 is LNHDA and CDR2 SQIVND (reference sequence). Trimming took off 7 bases at V and 1 base at J, with 11 bases between the two ends. The CDR3 has 14 amino acids. CDR3 residues: CASNHPVSNQPQHF. Here the CDR3 DNA reads TGTGCCAGTAACCATCCAGTGAGCAATCAGCCCCAGCATTTT. Based on the CDR3 plus reference TRBV19 and TRBJ1-5, the full variable domain is DGGITQSPKYLFRKEGQNVTLSCEQNLNHDAMYWYRQDPGQGLRLIYYSQIVNDFQKGDIAEGYSVSREKKESFPLTVTSAQKNPTAFYLCASNHPVSNQPQHFGDGTRLSIL.

This clone was seen a single time. CDR3 nucleotides: TGCGCCAGCAGCCAAAGCATGCTAGGGGGCTCATCTGAAGCTTTCTTT. This encodes CASSQSMLGGSSEAFF. The chain links TRBV5-1 to TRBJ1-1, with TRBD1 matching 7 bases. Looked up from germline, CDR1 is SGHRS and CDR2 is YFSETQ. Trimming removed 4 bases from V and 6 bases from J; junction bases left unmatched: 15. This CDR3 comprises 16 residues. The complete variable domain, with remaining parts taken from reference TRBV5-1 and TRBJ1-1, reads KAGVTQTPRYLIKTRGQQVTLSCSPISGHRSVSWYQQTPGQGLQFLFEYFSETQRNKGNFPGRFSGRQFSNSRSEMNVSTLELGDSALYLCASSQSMLGGSSEAFFGQGTRLTVV.

The rearrangement joins TRBV20-1 to TRBJ1-4; no firm D call. This CDR3 contains 11 residues. The ends were cut back, 3 bases at V and 5 bases at J, with 4 bases in the middle. CDR1 DFQATT and CDR2 SNEGSKA come from the germline V gene (reference sequence). This chain's CDR3 is CSASRNEKLFF. In DNA, the CDR3 is TGCAGTGCTAGTCGGAATGAAAAACTGTTTTTT.

J is TRBJ2-7 and V is TRBV5-5, with a weak D call TRBD1 (5 bases). The CDR3 runs 14 residues. The V gene's germline CDR1 is SGHKS and CDR2 YYEKEE (reference sequence). V lost 1 base and J lost 7, with 15 bases in between. The CDR3 is CASSLWGRAAEQYF. CDR3 nucleotides: TGTGCCAGCAGCTTGTGGGGCAGGGCGGCTGAGCAGTACTTC. The entire variable domain, with the rest obtained from reference TRBV5-5 and TRBJ2-7, is as follows: DAGVTQSPTHLIKTRGQQVTLRCSPISGHKSVSWYQQVLGQGPQFIFQYYEKEERGRGNFPDRFSARQFPNYSSELNVNALLLGDSALYLCASSLWGRAAEQYFGPGTRLTVT.

The chain carries TRBV10-3 and TRBJ1-1, with D possibly being TRBD1 (6 bases). This CDR3 is built from 16 residues. Germline V gene data show CDR1 as ENHRY and CDR2 as SYGVKD. Trimming cost V 3 bases and J 1 base, with 15 bases left between them. Here the CDR3 DNA reads TGTGCCATCAGTGACCCCTGGGTGGGGGCGAACACTGAAGCTTTCTTT. It yields the protein CAISDPWVGANTEAFF.

The rearrangement uses TRBV9 and TRBJ1-4, with a weak D call TRBD1 (6 bases). This CDR3 contains 16 residues. V lost 6 bases to trimming and J lost 8 bases, with 23 bases between them. CDR1 SGDLS and CDR2 YYNGEE come from the germline V gene. This chain's CDR3 is CASTGGLRDKGEKLFF. CDR3 coding DNA: TGTGCCAGCACCGGAGGCCTCCGGGACAAGGGGGAAAAACTGTTTTTT.